One sample yielded the 30 T cell receptor beta chains listed below, sequenced in a study of cytomegalovirus exposure and HLA in healthy donors. 60 Vbeta and 13 Jbeta primers were used in PCR. Repertoires were generated with immunoSEQ multiplex PCR, while TCRdb's copy carries only in-frame clones and drops some. The sample holds roughly 120,000 clones; 80% are singletons and the top ten take 2% to 3%. Sequenced input: PBMCs. The receptors originated from a man aged 30 to 39 in good health and CMV-seronegative.

This chain links TRBV2 with TRBJ2-3; 15 bases agree with TRBD2. V lost 6 bases and J lost 0; bases outside the gene matches: 7. The CDR3 contains 18 residues. Germline V gene data show CDR1 as SNHLY and CDR2 as FYNNEI. The DNA of the CDR3 is TGTGCCAGCAGGACCGGGACTAGCGGGGGGAGGAGCACAGATACGCAGTATTTT. This encodes CASRTGTSGGRSTDTQYF.

The chain joins TRBV19 to TRBJ2-7, with TRBD2 matching over 8 bases. The J segment lost 0 bases and the V segment lost 1 base, leaving 8 bases of the junction unmatched. This CDR3 has 17 residues. Germline-derived CDR1 and CDR2 are LNHDA and SQIVND (reference sequence). In DNA form, the CDR3 reads TGTGCCAGTAGTATAGGGGGCGGGCTAGCGGGCTCCTACGAGCAGTACTTC. It codes for CASSIGGGLAGSYEQYF.

The V gene is TRBV7-9, the J gene TRBJ2-3; no reliable D call. This CDR3 is built from 13 residues. Trimming left V 4 bases short and J 6 bases short, with 11 bases between. CDR1 SEHNR and CDR2 FQNEAQ come from the germline V gene (reference sequence). CDR3 sequence (DNA): TGTGCCAGCAGCTCCCCTAGTGTGGATACGCAGTATTTT. Its translation is CASSSPSVDTQYF. The full variable domain, with the rest looked up from reference TRBV7-9 and TRBJ2-3, is DTGVSQNPRHKITKRGQNVTFRCDPISEHNRLYWYRQTLGQGPEFLTYFQNEAQLEKSRLLSDRFSAERPKGSFSTLEIQRTEQGDSAMYLCASSSPSVDTQYFGPGTRLTVL.

This clone was seen a handful of times. The chain carries TRBV28 and TRBJ1-4; 11 bases are a match to TRBD1. CDR1 and CDR2 (germline): MDHEN, SYDVKM. V lost 7 bases and J lost 6; bases outside the gene matches: 7. The CDR3 sequence is 15 residues long. CDR3: CASIGQGAGDEKLFF. CDR3 sequence (DNA): TGTGCCAGCATCGGACAGGGGGCTGGGGATGAAAAACTGTTTTTT.

This clone has a single count. The CDR3, as DNA: TGCGCCAGCAGCTTTAGCGGGAACCCTCCTGGGGTGCAGTTCTTC. Protein product: CASSFSGNPPGVQFF. This rearrangement joins TRBV5-1 to TRBJ2-1; TRBD2 matches 8 bases. This CDR3 is built from 15 residues. The germline gives CDR1 SGHRS, CDR2 YFSETQ. V trimming: 2 bases; J trimming: 12 bases; junction bases outside the gene matches: 13. Complete variable domain (other parts from reference TRBV5-1 and TRBJ2-1): KAGVTQTPRYLIKTRGQQVTLSCSPISGHRSVSWYQQTPGQGLQFLFEYFSETQRNKGNFPGRFSGRQFSNSRSEMNVSTLELGDSALYLCASSFSGNPPGVQFFGPGTRLTVL.

V and J are TRBV7-9 and TRBJ2-7; D may be TRBD1 (6 bases). CDR3 length: 16 residues. In germline, CDR1 is SEHNR, CDR2 FQNEAQ (reference sequence). Trimming pared 5 bases from V and 1 base from J, leaving 18 bases between. The CDR3 loop reads CASSTGMTLESYEQYF. The CDR3 nucleotides are TGTGCCAGCAGCACAGGGATGACCCTGGAATCCTACGAGCAGTACTTC. The full variable domain, its missing parts supplied by reference TRBV7-9 and TRBJ2-7, is DTGVSQNPRHKITKRGQNVTFRCDPISEHNRLYWYRQTLGQGPEFLTYFQNEAQLEKSRLLSDRFSAERPKGSFSTLEIQRTEQGDSAMYLCASSTGMTLESYEQYFGPGTRLTVT.

As DNA, the CDR3 is TGTGCCAGCAGGACTAGCGGGAGGCACGAGCAGTACTTC. This codes for CASRTSGRHEQYF. The V and J genes are TRBV11-2 and TRBJ2-7, with 13 bases matching TRBD2. The CDR3 totals 13 residues. With 6 bases clipped from V and 5 bases from J, the junction kept 1 base outside the gene matches. Germline V gene lookup returns CDR1 SGHAT and CDR2 FQNNGV. Based on the CDR3 plus reference TRBV11-2 and TRBJ2-7, the full variable domain is EAGVAQSPRYKIIEKRQSVAFWCNPISGHATLYWYQQILGQGPKLLIQFQNNGVVDDSQLPKDRFSAERLKGVDSTLKIQPAKLEDSAVYLCASRTSGRHEQYFGPGTRLTVT.

The CDR3 region has the DNA TGTGCCAGCAGCTTAGTGGGCGGGAGCGTCGACGAGCAGTACTTC. Amino acid sequence: CASSLVGGSVDEQYF. J is TRBJ2-7 and V is TRBV11-2, with 7 bases matching TRBD2. Trimming removed 1 base from V and 5 bases from J; junction bases left unmatched: 8. The CDR3 has 15 amino acids. The germline V gene has CDR1 SGHAT and CDR2 FQNNGV.

J is TRBJ2-5 and V is TRBV7-2; the D gene is possibly TRBD2 (5 bases). Trimming removed 1 base at V and 5 bases at J, with 14 bases between. Germline CDR1 SGHTA, CDR2 FQGNSA. This CDR3 is built from 15 residues. In nucleotides, the CDR3 is TGTGCCAGCAGCTTAGGCTCGGCGGGTTGGGAGACCCAGTACTTC. Translation: CASSLGSAGWETQYF.

A single count supports this clone. The V call is TRBV18, the J call TRBJ1-4; 7 nucleotides line up with TRBD1. The germline V gene encodes CDR1 KGHSH and CDR2 LQKENI. The CDR3 spans 16 residues. Germline trimming cut 0 bases from V and 5 bases from J; bases unmatched to any gene: 6. This chain's CDR3 is CASSPPITGENEKLFF. CDR3 DNA sequence: TGTGCCAGCTCACCACCTATTACAGGGGAGAATGAAAAACTGTTTTTT. The entire variable domain, with the rest obtained from reference TRBV18 and TRBJ1-4, is as follows: NAGVMQNPRHLVRRRGQEARLRCSPMKGHSHVYWYRQLPEEGLKFMVYLQKENIIDESGMPKERFSAEFPKEGPSILRIQQVVRGDSAAYFCASSPPITGENEKLFFGSGTQLSVL.

This chain connects TRBV7-8 to TRBJ2-2; 10 bases line up with TRBD2. V lost 4 bases and J lost 5; bases outside the gene matches: 10. Germline-derived CDR1 and CDR2 are SGHVS and FQNEAQ. The CDR3 length is 17 residues. CDR3 loop: CASSSGSLAGRTGELFF. CDR3 in DNA: TGTGCCAGCAGCTCAGGATCACTAGCGGGGCGTACCGGGGAGCTGTTTTTT.

CDR3 amino acids: CASSSTDSFSYEQYF. The CDR3 coding sequence is TGTGCCAGCAGCTCCACAGACAGTTTCTCCTACGAGCAGTACTTC. The chain recombines TRBV7-8 with TRBJ2-7, with D possibly TRBD1 on 5 matching bases. CDR3 length equals 15 residues. In germline, CDR1 is SGHVS, CDR2 FQNEAQ. The V and J ends lost 4 bases and 0 bases respectively, with 13 bases between them. Together with reference TRBV7-8 and TRBJ2-7, the CDR3 gives the full variable domain: GAGVSQSPRYKVAKRGQDVALRCDPISGHVSLFWYQQALGQGPEFLTYFQNEAQLDKSGLPSDRFFAERPEGSVSTLKIQRTQQEDSAVYLCASSSTDSFSYEQYFGPGTRLTVT.

A word on this clone: A junction end diverges from the germline sequence, so it may reflect a read error. The chain uses TRBV7-9 and TRBJ2-7, with TRBD1 matching over 9 bases. CDR1 and CDR2 (germline): SEHNR, FQNEAQ (reference sequence). The CDR3 length is 16 residues. The CDR3 sequence: CSSSLTTGQGSYEQYF. Here the CDR3 DNA reads TGTTCCAGCAGCCTTACCACAGGACAGGGGTCCTACGAGCAGTACTTC.

V and J are TRBV4-3 and TRBJ2-3, with 13 bases fitting TRBD2. V shed 5 bases, J shed 3 bases, and the junction held 5 bases outside the gene matches. The CDR3 is made up of 16 amino acids. CDR1 and CDR2 (germline): LGHNA, YSLEER. The CDR3 loop reads CASSERLAGGTDTQYF. DNA for the CDR3: TGCGCCAGCAGCGAAAGACTAGCGGGAGGTACAGATACGCAGTATTTT.

This chain connects TRBV6-5 to TRBJ1-6; D unresolved. The CDR3 has 16 amino acids. Trimming removed 0 bases from V and 14 bases from J, with 20 bases in between. The germline V gene encodes CDR1 MNHEY and CDR2 SVGAGI. The chain's CDR3 is CASSYSMAHAGWALHF. The CDR3 DNA reads as TGTGCCAGCAGTTACTCGATGGCTCACGCCGGGTGGGCCCTCCACTTT.

This sequence joins TRBV7-9 and TRBJ2-3; 7 bases line up with TRBD2. Germline V CDR1 and CDR2: SEHNR, FQNEAQ (reference sequence). This CDR3 has 16 residues. J gave up 7 bases and V 3 bases, and 13 bases lay outside the gene matches. CDR3 amino acids: CASSLGWGGSLYTQYF. DNA of the CDR3: TGTGCCAGCAGCTTGGGGTGGGGCGGGAGCTTGTATACGCAGTATTTT.

This chain joins TRBV19 and TRBJ2-5, with no clear D. Gene TRBJ2-7 matches the end of the DNA better, so the J call may be wrong. The CDR3 totals 13 residues. Per the germline V gene, CDR1 is LNHDA and CDR2 is SQIVND (reference sequence). The CDR3 sequence is CASSVKVDYEQYF. The DNA of the CDR3 is TGTGCCAGTAGCGTAAAGGTGGACTACGAGCAGTACTTC.

This chain joins TRBV14 and TRBJ1-1; no clear D. This CDR3 contains 14 residues. Germline CDR1 SGHDN, CDR2 FVKESK. The V and J ends lost 2 bases and 1 base respectively, with 8 bases between them. The CDR3 DNA is TGTGCCAGCAGCCAACGTGGGCCGAACACTGAAGCTTTCTTT. Its protein is CASSQRGPNTEAFF.

This clone has just one count. The chain is built from TRBV18 and TRBJ2-1; TRBD2 agrees at 9 bases. Per the germline V gene, CDR1 is KGHSH and CDR2 is LQKENI. J lost 10 bases, V lost 3 bases, and 13 bases had no gene match. There are 16 residues in the CDR3. The CDR3 region has the DNA TGTGCCAGCTCACCTCCGAATAGCGGGAGCTTCCCCGAGCAGTTCTTC. Residues: CASSPPNSGSFPEQFF.

The chain couples TRBV7-3 to TRBJ2-1; 8 bases map to TRBD2. The length of the CDR3 is 14 residues. Trimming took 2 bases from V and 4 from J; bases not matched to a gene: 1. Germline lookup yields CDR1 SGHTA and CDR2 FQGTGA. CDR3 bases: TGTGCCAGCAGCTTAGCTAGCGGGTACAATGAGCAGTTCTTC. Translated, it gives CASSLASGYNEQFF.

The chain employs TRBV9 and TRBJ2-2; no reliable D call. The CDR3 is 14 amino acids. Deletions cut 5 bases from V and 1 base from J, with 9 bases between. Germline V gene lookup returns CDR1 SGDLS and CDR2 YYNGEE. CDR3 sequence: CASRSERNTGELFF. The CDR3 region has the DNA TGTGCCAGCAGATCGGAGCGGAACACCGGGGAGCTGTTTTTT.

The chain links TRBV6-1 to TRBJ1-3; D may be TRBD1 (6 bases). The V gene lost 7 bases and the J gene lost 4 bases, with 17 bases spanning the gap. This CDR3 has 15 amino acids. Germline CDR1 MNHNS, CDR2 SASEGT. The CDR3 sequence is CASTVALGQGNTIYF. CDR3 DNA sequence: TGTGCCAGCACCGTCGCGCTTGGACAGGGAAACACCATATATTTT.

This clone was seen once. This sequence joins TRBV13 and TRBJ2-5, with D perhaps matching TRBD2 (5 bases). The closer fit of TRBJ2-7 to the DNA end suggests the J call may be wrong. This CDR3 contains 14 residues. Germline V gene data show CDR1 as PRHDT and CDR2 as FYEKMQ (reference sequence). CDR3 sequence reads: CASSLAGISYEQYF. The CDR3 DNA follows: TGTGCCAGCAGCTTAGCCGGGATCTCCTACGAGCAGTACTTC.

The chain links TRBV5-1 to TRBJ1-1; TRBD1 aligns across 9 bases. This CDR3 comprises 16 residues. V dropped 3 bases and J dropped 4; count of bases not matched to a gene: 10. Looked up from germline, CDR1 is SGHRS and CDR2 is YFSETQ. DNA of the CDR3: TGCGCCAGCAGCTCCTCCGGGACAGGGTATTTCACTGAAGCTTTCTTT. Translated: CASSSSGTGYFTEAFF.

The V and J genes are TRBV5-6 and TRBJ1-1, with a weak D call TRBD1 (5 bases). Deletions cut 4 bases from V and 5 bases from J, with 12 bases between. This CDR3 spans 13 amino acids. Germline V gene lookup returns CDR1 SGHDT and CDR2 YYEEEE. CDR3 nucleotides: TGTGCCAGCAGCCGTCAGGGTTGGACTGAAGCTTTCTTT. Its translation: CASSRQGWTEAFF.

V usage is TRBV7-3 and J usage is TRBJ2-3, with a tentative D call TRBD2 (6 bases). V lost 8 bases and J 2 bases, leaving 11 bases between the germline ends. The CDR3 is made up of 13 amino acids. Germline V gene sequence: CDR1 SGHTA, CDR2 FQGTGA. CDR3 region: CASRAGSTDTQYF. The CDR3 DNA reads as TGTGCCAGCCGGGCGGGATCCACAGATACGCAGTATTTT.

J is TRBJ2-7 and V is TRBV5-1; 7 bases map to TRBD1. Germline-derived CDR1 and CDR2 are SGHRS and YFSETQ. This CDR3 spans 13 amino acids. V lost 3 bases, J lost 4 bases, and 4 bases stayed unmatched. CDR3 sequence (DNA): TGCGCCAGCAGCTCCGGACAGGAGTACGAGCAGTACTTC. It codes for CASSSGQEYEQYF.

The chain joins TRBV25-1 to TRBJ2-5; 13 positions agree with TRBD2. Germline trimming cut 4 bases from V and 2 bases from J; bases unmatched to any gene: 7. This CDR3 is 17 amino acids long. CDR1 and CDR2 from the germline V gene are MGHDK and SYGVNS. The CDR3 DNA reads as TGTGCCAGCAGTGCCTGGCGACTAGCGGGAGGTCAAGAGACCCAGTACTTC. Translation gives CASSAWRLAGGQETQYF.

The J gene is TRBJ1-5, the V gene TRBV28, with 8 bases fitting TRBD1. This CDR3 is built from 13 residues. With V trimmed by 8 bases and J by 4 bases, 4 bases remained unmatched. From germline, CDR1 is MDHEN and CDR2 SYDVKM. This chain's CDR3 is CASGTGLNQPQHF. For the CDR3, the DNA is TGTGCCAGCGGGACAGGACTGAATCAGCCCCAGCATTTT.

The chain uses TRBV5-1 and TRBJ2-2; 8 nucleotides match TRBD2. The CDR3 extends over 17 amino acids. Unmatched junction bases numbered 4, after V lost 0 bases and J lost 0 bases. Germline-derived CDR1 and CDR2 are SGHRS and YFSETQ. The CDR3 loop is CASSLALAGTNTGELFF. The CDR3, as DNA: TGCGCCAGCAGCTTGGCCCTAGCGGGTACGAACACCGGGGAGCTGTTTTTT.